These T cell receptor beta chains were read from a single sample in a study of shared clonotypes between healthy human individuals. The protocol was immunoSEQ multiplex PCR, while the TCRdb copy is restricted to in-frame clones and leaves out a portion. The data show some 2,000,000 clones, roughly 95% seen once. The sequenced sample was naive CD4+ T cells sorted from blood. Receptor source: a man in his late teens or twenties in good health. CDR3s include the opening cysteine and the closing phenylalanine or tryptophan. Fields, in order: V gene, clone size, J gene, D gene, CDR3 protein, CDR3 DNA. The D gene is left open where the match is weak. Expanded clones are given a class, and other clones once, few, many or no size at all.

V: TRBV7-6
size: .
J: TRBJ1-4
D: .
CDR3: CASSSGLVNEKLFF
DNA: TGTGCCAGCAGCTCAGGGCTAGTCAATGAAAAACTGTTTTTT

V: TRBV6-6
size: once
J: TRBJ2-3
D: .
CDR3: CASSYVGGGTDTQYF
DNA: TGTGCCAGCAGTTACGTTGGGGGTGGAACAGATACGCAGTATTTT

V: TRBV19
size: .
J: TRBJ2-5
D: TRBD1
CDR3: CASSIQGEETQYF
DNA: TGTGCCAGTAGTATACAGGGGGAAGAGACCCAGTACTTC

V: TRBV28
size: .
J: TRBJ2-7
D: TRBD2
CDR3: CASSGRGGRYEQYF
DNA: TGTGCCAGCAGTGGACGGGGGGGCCGATACGAGCAGTACTTC

V: TRBV5-1
size: .
J: TRBJ2-7
D: TRBD1
CDR3: CASSWDSPSSYEQYF
DNA: TGCGCCAGCAGCTGGGACAGCCCTAGCTCCTACGAGCAGTACTTC

V: TRBV18
size: .
J: TRBJ2-3
D: TRBD1
CDR3: CASSSLDRGVDTQYF
DNA: TGTGCCAGCTCGTCCTTGGACAGGGGCGTAGATACGCAGTATTTT

V: TRBV5-5
size: .
J: TRBJ1-1
D: TRBD1
CDR3: CASSQTGDTEAFF
DNA: TGTGCCAGCAGCCAAACAGGGGACACTGAAGCTTTCTTT

V: TRBV6-6
size: .
J: TRBJ2-7
D: .
CDR3: CASSYSRVAYEQYF
DNA: TGTGCCAGCAGTTACTCAAGGGTTGCCTACGAGCAGTACTTC

V: TRBV18
size: .
J: TRBJ1-6
D: .
CDR3: CASSPWGADNSPLHF
DNA: TGTGCCAGCTCACCATGGGGGGCGGATAATTCACCCCTCCACTTT

V: TRBV28
size: few
J: TRBJ1-5
D: .
CDR3: CASSSTVRGNQPQHF
DNA: TGTGCCAGCAGTTCGACAGTGAGGGGCAATCAGCCCCAGCATTTT

V: TRBV4-3
size: once
J: TRBJ1-6
D: .
CDR3: CASSPGIYNSPLHF
DNA: TGCGCCAGCAGCCCCGGGATATATAATTCACCCCTCCACTTT

V: TRBV23-1
size: .
J: TRBJ2-7
D: .
CDR3: CASNRRYEQYF
DNA: TGCGCCAGCAACAGACGGTACGAGCAGTACTTC

V: TRBV11-3
size: .
J: TRBJ2-3
D: TRBD1
CDR3: CASSGGQGITDTQYF
DNA: TGTGCCAGCAGCGGGGGACAGGGCATCACAGATACGCAGTATTTT

V: TRBV6-1
size: .
J: TRBJ2-7
D: TRBD1
CDR3: CASSFGTGRYEQYF
DNA: TGTGCCAGCAGTTTTGGGACAGGGCGCTACGAGCAGTACTTC

V: TRBV9
size: .
J: TRBJ1-1
D: .
CDR3: CASSVSQGMGTEAFF
DNA: TGTGCCAGCAGCGTAAGTCAGGGGATGGGCACTGAAGCTTTCTTT

V: TRBV27
size: .
J: TRBJ1-6
D: .
CDR3: CASSLYQYNSPLHF
DNA: TGTGCCAGCAGTTTATACCAGTATAATTCACCCCTCCACTTT

V: TRBV2
size: .
J: TRBJ2-5
D: .
CDR3: CASNKITGKETQYF
DNA: TGTGCCAGCAACAAAATTACAGGGAAAGAGACCCAGTACTTC

V: TRBV18
size: .
J: TRBJ2-2
D: .
CDR3: CASSLGQEGTGELFF
DNA: TGTGCCAGCTCACTTGGACAGGAGGGCACCGGGGAGCTGTTTTTT

V: TRBV6-1
size: .
J: TRBJ2-7
D: .
CDR3: CASRQGYHEQYF
DNA: TGTGCCAGCAGGCAGGGTTACCACGAGCAGTACTTC

V: TRBV7-9
size: .
J: TRBJ1-1
D: .
CDR3: CASSLALGGTTEAFF
DNA: TGTGCCAGCAGCTTAGCTCTTGGGGGGACCACTGAAGCTTTCTTT

V: TRBV6-5
size: .
J: TRBJ1-6
D: TRBD1
CDR3: CASSYSYDRGNSPLHF
DNA: TGTGCCAGCAGTTATTCTTACGACAGGGGCAATTCACCCCTCCACTTT

V: TRBV6-5
size: .
J: TRBJ2-7
D: .
CDR3: CASSFGYEQYF
DNA: TGTGCCAGCAGTTTTGGTTACGAGCAGTACTTC

V: TRBV7-8
size: once
J: TRBJ2-1
D: .
CDR3: CASSYWGSPSEQFF
DNA: TGTGCCAGCAGCTATTGGGGCTCGCCAAGTGAGCAGTTCTTC

V: TRBV7-9
size: once
J: TRBJ2-5
D: TRBD1
CDR3: CASSLGTGVRETQYF
DNA: TGTGCCAGCAGCTTAGGGACAGGGGTCCGAGAGACCCAGTACTTC

V: TRBV5-1
size: .
J: TRBJ2-7
D: TRBD1
CDR3: CASSLDRESYEQYF
DNA: TGCGCCAGCAGCCTGGACAGGGAGTCCTACGAGCAGTACTTC

V: TRBV9
size: once
J: TRBJ1-5
D: .
CDR3: CASSVGQTQPQHF
DNA: TGTGCCAGCAGCGTTGGTCAGACCCAGCCCCAGCATTTT

V: TRBV6-5
size: .
J: TRBJ2-7
D: TRBD1
CDR3: CASSSGQQMQYF
DNA: TGTGCCAGCAGTTCGGGACAGCAGATGCAGTACTTC

V: TRBV6-5
size: .
J: TRBJ1-3
D: .
CDR3: CASSYSTGSGNTIYF
DNA: TGTGCCAGCAGTTACTCAACAGGGTCTGGAAACACCATATATTTT

V: TRBV10-3
size: once
J: TRBJ2-5
D: TRBD2
CDR3: CAISARGLAGLETQYF
DNA: TGTGCCATCAGTGCCAGGGGACTAGCGGGATTGGAGACCCAGTACTTC

V: TRBV7-2
size: .
J: TRBJ2-7
D: TRBD2
CDR3: CASTQQAGAYEQYF
DNA: TGTGCCAGCACGCAACAGGCGGGAGCCTACGAGCAGTACTTC

V: TRBV30
size: .
J: TRBJ1-2
D: .
CDR3: CAWNGQFINYGYTF
DNA: TGTGCCTGGAACGGACAGTTCATTAACTATGGCTACACCTTC

V: TRBV4-1
size: .
J: TRBJ2-1
D: TRBD2
CDR3: CASSQLRGGIDNEQFF
DNA: TGCGCCAGCAGCCAACTACGCGGGGGTATTGACAATGAGCAGTTCTTC

V: TRBV2
size: .
J: TRBJ1-2
D: .
CDR3: CASREGFYGYTF
DNA: TGTGCCAGCAGGGAGGGATTCTATGGCTACACCTTC

V: TRBV5-1
size: .
J: TRBJ2-3
D: .
CDR3: CASSLKGDTQYF
DNA: TGCGCCAGCAGCTTGAAGGGAGACACGCAGTATTTT

V: TRBV28
size: .
J: TRBJ2-5
D: TRBD2
CDR3: CASSLSGGAGETQYF
DNA: TGTGCCAGCAGTTTAAGCGGGGGGGCCGGTGAGACCCAGTACTTC

V: TRBV9
size: .
J: TRBJ1-1
D: .
CDR3: CASSAAAGTEAFF
DNA: TGTGCCAGCAGCGCCGCGGCGGGCACTGAAGCTTTCTTT

V: TRBV6-5
size: .
J: TRBJ2-5
D: TRBD1
CDR3: CASRTPGTAYDQYF
DNA: TGTGCCAGCAGGACGCCCGGGACAGCCTATGACCAGTACTTC

V: TRBV9
size: .
J: TRBJ2-2
D: TRBD2
CDR3: CASSVVGEGGELFF
DNA: TGTGCCAGCAGCGTAGTTGGGGAGGGCGGGGAGCTGTTTTTT

V: TRBV5-3
size: .
J: TRBJ1-2
D: .
CDR3: CARSLGTPTPYGYTF
DNA: TGTGCCAGAAGCTTAGGGACACCAACCCCCTATGGCTACACCTTC

V: TRBV27
size: .
J: TRBJ1-5
D: .
CDR3: CASSRYGDQPQHF
DNA: TGTGCCAGCAGTCGTTATGGGGATCAGCCCCAGCATTTT

V: TRBV11-2
size: .
J: TRBJ2-2
D: .
CDR3: CASSITGKNTGELFF
DNA: TGTGCCAGCAGCATTACAGGGAAGAACACCGGGGAGCTGTTTTTT

V: TRBV7-8
size: .
J: TRBJ2-7
D: TRBD1
CDR3: CASSYRQGSYEQYF
DNA: TGTGCCAGCAGCTACCGACAGGGTTCCTACGAGCAGTACTTC

V: TRBV5-6
size: .
J: TRBJ1-2
D: .
CDR3: CASSLRQIYGYTF
DNA: TGTGCCAGCAGCTTGAGACAGATCTATGGCTACACCTTC

V: TRBV4-1
size: .
J: TRBJ2-7
D: TRBD2
CDR3: CASSQDLLAGSYEQYF
DNA: TGCGCCAGCAGCCAAGATCTCTTAGCGGGGTCCTACGAGCAGTACTTC

V: TRBV11-3
size: .
J: TRBJ1-1
D: TRBD1
CDR3: CASSLRHDRERTEAFF
DNA: TGTGCCAGCAGCTTAAGGCACGACAGGGAGAGGACTGAAGCTTTCTTT

V: TRBV28
size: .
J: TRBJ1-2
D: .
CDR3: CASSWAGSRYTF
DNA: TGTGCCAGCAGTTGGGCGGGGAGTCGCTACACCTTC

V: TRBV4-1
size: once
J: TRBJ2-5
D: .
CDR3: CASSQAGGETQYF
DNA: TGCGCCAGCAGCCAAGCAGGAGGGGAGACCCAGTACTTC

V: TRBV7-9
size: .
J: TRBJ2-7
D: TRBD1
CDR3: CASSSPKGPERDRTYEQYF
DNA: TGTGCCAGCAGCTCCCCTAAGGGGCCTGAACGGGACAGAACCTACGAGCAGTACTTC

V: TRBV9
size: .
J: TRBJ2-5
D: .
CDR3: CASSVPGGVETQYF
DNA: TGTGCCAGCAGCGTACCTGGAGGGGTAGAGACCCAGTACTTC

V: TRBV5-1
size: .
J: TRBJ1-1
D: .
CDR3: CASSLAPQMNTEAFF
DNA: TGCGCCAGCAGCTTGGCCCCGCAGATGAACACTGAAGCTTTCTTT

V: TRBV6-5
size: .
J: TRBJ1-2
D: .
CDR3: CASSSPGAPRHYGYTF
DNA: TGTGCCAGCAGTTCCCCTGGGGCTCCACGGCACTATGGCTACACCTTC

V: TRBV28
size: once
J: TRBJ1-4
D: .
CDR3: CASSLNENEKLFF
DNA: TGTGCCAGCAGTTTGAATGAGAATGAAAAACTGTTTTTT

V: TRBV5-4
size: .
J: TRBJ2-2
D: .
CDR3: CASSSSSGRYTGELFF
DNA: TGTGCCAGCAGCTCTAGCAGCGGCAGGTACACCGGGGAGCTGTTTTTT